These 18 T cell receptor beta chains share one sample of origin, sequenced in a study of blood T cell repertoires in COVID-19. Data came from immunoSEQ multiplex PCR; TCRdb stores just in-frame clones and leaves some out. The table has a few hundred thousand clones, approximately 90% seen once. The sequencing sample was made of peripheral blood. These TCRs come from a woman in her twenties or thirties with COVID-19, enrolled during active disease.

This clone appeared once. The chain joins TRBV23-1 to TRBJ2-2; TRBD2 agrees at 12 bases. TRBV23-1 is designated an ORF whose function remains uncertain. The V segment lost 0 bases and the J segment 4 bases; nucleotides outside the gene matches: 9. There are 19 residues in the CDR3. CDR3 residues: CASSQSGELAGGLTGELFF. As DNA, the CDR3 is TGCGCCAGCAGTCAATCAGGGGAACTAGCGGGGGGCCTCACCGGGGAGCTGTTTTTT.

The genes are TRBV7-9 and TRBJ2-3, with 7 bases lining up with TRBD2. From germline, CDR1 is SEHNR and CDR2 FQNEAQ (reference sequence). Germline trimming cut 3 bases from V and 4 bases from J; bases unmatched to any gene: 1. The CDR3 extends over 13 amino acids. In DNA form, the CDR3 reads TGTGCCAGCAGCTTGGGAGGGGCAGATACGCAGTATTTT. This sequence encodes CASSLGGADTQYF.

J is TRBJ1-5 and V is TRBV2; possible D gene TRBD1, 5 bases. V dropped 1 base and J dropped 6 bases, with 10 bases sitting between them. Per the germline V gene, CDR1 is SNHLY and CDR2 is FYNNEI. This CDR3 spans 14 amino acids. The DNA for the CDR3 is TGTGCCAGCAGTGAAGTGGGGGGTTTTCAGCCCCAGCATTTT. It encodes CASSEVGGFQPQHF.

The chain carries TRBV5-8 and TRBJ1-1, with a possible D match to TRBD1 (5 bases). This CDR3 has 14 amino acids. The V end was cut by 3 bases, the J end by 9 bases, with 18 bases between. Germline loops: CDR1 SGHTS, CDR2 YDEGEE. This CDR3 reads CASSSGGLVKKAFF. The CDR3 nucleotides are TGTGCCAGCAGCTCGGGGGGTCTCGTCAAAAAAGCTTTCTTT.

The chain uses TRBV19 and TRBJ2-3; D is uncertain. CDR3 length: 14 residues. V was pared by 5 bases and J by 2 bases, with 11 bases between. CDR1 is LNHDA, CDR2 SQIVND, per germline (reference sequence). The CDR3 here is CASSLRLSTDTQYF. CDR3 in DNA: TGTGCCAGTAGTTTGAGACTTTCCACAGATACGCAGTATTTT.

The count of this clone is one. J is TRBJ1-4 and V is TRBV3-1 (or the pseudogene TRBV3-2), with D tentatively TRBD1 (5 bases). There are 18 residues in the CDR3. CDR1 is LGHDT, CDR2 YNNKEL, per germline (reference sequence). V was shortened by 2 bases and J by 7 bases, with 23 bases between the two germline ends. The CDR3 protein is CASSQSMRFVRDLEKLFF. DNA of the CDR3: TGTGCCAGCAGCCAATCTATGAGATTTGTCAGGGATCTTGAAAAACTGTTTTTT.

This chain links TRBV5-4 with TRBJ1-2; D gene unclear. V was pared by 3 bases and J by 3 bases, with 15 bases between. This CDR3 is built from 15 residues. Germline V CDR1 and CDR2: SGHNT, YYREEE (reference sequence). The DNA of the CDR3 is TGTGCCAGCAGCTGGGGTGCGCGGGGAGACTATGGCTACACCTTC. Protein product: CASSWGARGDYGYTF.

Concerning this clone: The same CDR3 is also encoded by other DNA sequences in this sample. The chain joins TRBV6-5 to TRBJ1-3; a possible D gene is TRBD1 (6 bases). The CDR3 has 14 amino acids. V lost 5 bases and J lost 0, with 8 bases in between. Germline CDR1 MNHEY, CDR2 SVGAGI. CDR3 in DNA: TGTGCCAGCAGTCCACAGGGCTCTGGAAACACCATATATTTT. Translated: CASSPQGSGNTIYF.

The chain has TRBV6-6 and TRBJ1-1; TRBD1 matches at 10 bases. The CDR3 contains 16 residues. The V gene's germline CDR1 is MNHNY and CDR2 SVGAGI (reference sequence). J lost 4 bases, V lost 0 bases, and 5 bases had no gene match. CDR3 DNA sequence: TGTGCCAGCAGTTACTCTGACAGGGGGCGAGGCACTGAAGCTTTCTTT. Translating it yields CASSYSDRGRGTEAFF.

The V gene is TRBV4-3, the J gene TRBJ2-1; TRBD1 matches at 9 bases. This CDR3 has 16 residues. Germline V gives CDR1 LGHNA, CDR2 YSLEER. V was pared by 0 bases and J by 6 bases, with 6 bases of the junction left unmatched. The CDR3 is CASSQETTGGRNEQFF. The CDR3 bases are TGCGCCAGCAGCCAAGAGACGACAGGGGGACGCAATGAGCAGTTCTTC.

The chain uses TRBV28 and TRBJ2-5; 8 positions match TRBD1. The length of the CDR3 is 12 residues. CDR1 is MDHEN and CDR2 is SYDVKM in the germline V gene. With V trimmed by 8 bases and J by 5 bases, 4 bases remained unmatched. The CDR3 reads CASGQGDETQYF. DNA of the CDR3: TGTGCCAGCGGACAGGGCGATGAGACCCAGTACTTC.

The rearrangement joins TRBV7-9 to TRBJ1-1, with no clear D. Germline V CDR1 and CDR2: SEHNR, FQNEAQ (reference sequence). The CDR3 length is 13 residues. V shed 5 bases and J shed 0 bases, with 7 bases lying between them. The CDR3 region is CASSESVNTEAFF. In DNA form, the CDR3 reads TGTGCCAGCAGCGAATCGGTGAACACTGAAGCTTTCTTT.

This sequence joins TRBV6-5 and TRBJ2-1, with a possible D match to TRBD1 (7 bases). The V gene lost 4 bases and the J gene lost 13 bases, with 14 bases spanning the gap. Germline loops: CDR1 MNHEY, CDR2 SVGAGI. The CDR3 runs 12 residues. CDR3 protein: CASSSSRGVQFF. Here the CDR3 DNA reads TGTGCCAGCAGTTCGAGCAGGGGGGTCCAGTTCTTC.

This clone was detected many times. The genes are TRBV6-2 or TRBV6-3 and TRBJ2-7, with 7 nucleotides matching TRBD2. Germline values: CDR1 MNHEY, CDR2 SVGEGT. V lost 6 bases to trimming and J lost 2 bases; unmatched junction nucleotides: 7. The CDR3 spans 14 residues. The CDR3 DNA sequence: TGTGCCAGCAGCGTGGGCGGGAGCACCTACGAGCAGTACTTC. Amino acids: CASSVGGSTYEQYF.

The chain uses TRBV5-1 and TRBJ1-2; D is unclear. The CDR3 extends over 14 amino acids. Trimming removed 0 bases at V and 7 bases at J, with 13 bases between. Per the germline V gene, CDR1 is SGHRS and CDR2 is YFSETQ. CDR3 residues: CASSLDEVAGGYTF. Here the CDR3 DNA reads TGCGCCAGCAGCTTGGATGAGGTGGCGGGTGGCTACACCTTC.

The chain carries TRBV28 and TRBJ1-1; the D is unclear. Germline CDR1 and CDR2: MDHEN and SYDVKM. V shed 3 bases and J shed 6 bases, with 11 bases lying between them. The CDR3 has 13 residues. The CDR3 protein is CASSFPGESEAFF. CDR3 in DNA: TGTGCCAGCAGTTTCCCAGGTGAATCTGAAGCTTTCTTT. The whole variable domain, filled in from reference TRBV28 and TRBJ1-1, reads DVKVTQSSRYLVKRTGEKVFLECVQDMDHENMFWYRQDPGLGLRLIYFSYDVKMKEKGDIPEGYSVSREKKERFSLILESASTNQTSMYLCASSFPGESEAFFGQGTRLTVV.

V and J are TRBV5-1 and TRBJ2-2; D is possibly TRBD2 (7 bases). The CDR3 has 18 amino acids. The V gene's germline CDR1 is SGHRS and CDR2 YFSETQ. V lost 0 bases and J 4 bases, leaving 19 bases between the germline ends. CDR3 amino acids: CASSLAAGGGRPTGELFF. For the CDR3, the DNA is TGCGCCAGCAGCTTGGCCGCTGGCGGGGGCCGCCCCACCGGGGAGCTGTTTTTT. Filled out from reference TRBV5-1 and TRBJ2-2, the complete variable domain reads KAGVTQTPRYLIKTRGQQVTLSCSPISGHRSVSWYQQTPGQGLQFLFEYFSETQRNKGNFPGRFSGRQFSNSRSEMNVSTLELGDSALYLCASSLAAGGGRPTGELFFGEGSRLTVL.

The genes are TRBV25-1 and TRBJ1-1, with TRBD1 as a possible D gene (5 bases). Trimming shortened V by 5 bases and J by 11 bases, and 18 bases separated the two germline ends. This CDR3 comprises 13 residues. Germline V gene lookup returns CDR1 MGHDK and CDR2 SYGVNS. The CDR3 coding sequence is TGTGCCAGCAGTCTGCTTGGGGGGGGACGGGCTTTCTTT. Translating gives CASSLLGGGRAFF.